A selection of T cell receptor beta chains follows, all from one sample in a study of blood T cells in healthy people across ages. TCRdb called the 5' RACE reads again in MiXCR, with one record for every CDR3 protein. The sample gives approximately 850,000 distinct CDR3 sequences, over 45% of which show up once; roughly 22% is in the top ten. The sample taken for sequencing was blood. These receptor sequences come from a man under 40 in good health. Each CDR3 is given with its conserved first and last residue. D genes are given only for firm matches. A clone size is listed for some rows: how often the clone was seen (once, few, many), or a class if it is expanded.

d_gene | abundance | j_gene | v_gene | CDR3nt | CDR3aa
. | . | TRBJ1-2 | TRBV5-4 | TGTGCCAGCAGCTCGGAGGGATTTGGTAACTATGGCTACACCTTC | CASSSEGFGNYGYTF
. | . | TRBJ1-1 | TRBV4-3 | TGCGCCAGCAGCCAAGCATGGGAGACGAACACTGAAGCTTTCTTT | CASSQAWETNTEAFF
TRBD1 | . | TRBJ2-7 | TRBV7-2 | TGTGCCAGCAGCATCGACAGGGCTTCGGACGAGCAGTACTTC | CASSIDRASDEQYF
. | . | TRBJ2-5 | TRBV6-1 | TGTGCCAGCAGTGAGGGCAGGTTCGGATTTGAGACCCAGTACTTC | CASSEGRFGFETQYF
TRBD1 | . | TRBJ2-7 | TRBV7-9 | TGTGCCAGCAGCCGTCTCAGGGGACAGTCGACCTACGAGCAGTACTTC | CASSRLRGQSTYEQYF
. | . | TRBJ2-7 | TRBV20-1 | TGCAGTGCTCGAGGGGCCGGGGCTAGCGTACGCGGCGAGCAGTACTTC | CSARGAGASVRGEQYF
. | . | TRBJ2-5 | TRBV30 | TGTGCCTGGAGTGGTAGTCAAGAGACCCAGTACTTC | CAWSGSQETQYF
. | once | TRBJ1-2 | TRBV7-9 | TGTGCCAGCAGGAAACTACAGGAGACTAACTATGGCTACACCTTC | CASRKLQETNYGYTF
TRBD2 | . | TRBJ2-1 | TRBV20-1 | TGCAGTGCTAGATTGGCTAGCGGGGCTCGGAATGAGCAGTTCTTC | CSARLASGARNEQFF
. | . | TRBJ2-7 | TRBV27 | TGTGCCAGCCTTGATTACCGGGTTGGCGAGCAGTACTTC | CASLDYRVGEQYF
. | few | TRBJ2-3 | TRBV7-2 | TGTGCCAGCAGCTTTGGACTCGAACCAGATACGCAGTATTTT | CASSFGLEPDTQYF
. | . | TRBJ1-6 | TRBV4-2 | TGTGCCAGCAGCCAACAATTGGGGAGGGGCACACGCCCCAATTCACCCCTCCACTTT | CASSQQLGRGTRPNSPLHF